A selection of T cell receptor beta chains follows, all from one sample in a study of blood T cell repertoires in COVID-19. The table came from immunoSEQ multiplex PCR; TCRdb's copy has only in-frame clones and leaves some out. The sample carries 140,000 to 150,000 clones, 70% to 90% recorded once. Sequenced material: peripheral blood. The receptors here all came from an older woman with COVID-19, enrolled during active disease. Both conserved end residues are part of each CDR3. The order of the fields is CDR3 DNA, CDR3 protein, V gene, clone size, J gene, D gene. D genes are given only for firm matches. The listing skips clone size in some rows; elsewhere it reads once, few, many or a size class.

TGTGCCAGCTCACCAAATATCTACGAGCAGTACTTC | CASSPNIYEQYF | TRBV18 | few | TRBJ2-7 | -
TGCGCCAGCAGCTTTAACAGGGGAGTGTCCTACGAGCAGTACTTC | CASSFNRGVSYEQYF | TRBV5-1 | - | TRBJ2-7 | TRBD1
TGTGCCAGTAGTATCCCGGGGGTCACTGAAGCTTTCTTT | CASSIPGVTEAFF | TRBV19 | - | TRBJ1-1 | -
TGTGCCAGCTCAGACAGTCCCTCTGGAAACACCATATATTTT | CASSDSPSGNTIYF | TRBV19 | few | TRBJ1-3 | -
TGCGCCAGCAGCCTCCGTGGAGGGATTGCAACTAATGAAAAACTGTTTTTT | CASSLRGGIATNEKLFF | TRBV5-1 | - | TRBJ1-4 | -
TGTGCCACCAGTGAAACAAGACAGGGGCCAAACACCGGGGAGCTGTTTTTT | CATSETRQGPNTGELFF | TRBV24-1 | - | TRBJ2-2 | TRBD1
TGTGCCAGCTCACCAGCAGAAAATCAGCCCCAGCATTTT | CASSPAENQPQHF | TRBV18 | - | TRBJ1-5 | -
TGTGCCAGCAGCCCGGTCGGGATTAGCACAGATACGCAGTATTTT | CASSPVGISTDTQYF | TRBV7-9 | - | TRBJ2-3 | -
TGCGCCAGCAGCCTTACGCGGATAAACACCGGGGAGCTGTTTTTT | CASSLTRINTGELFF | TRBV4-3 | - | TRBJ2-2 | -
TGCAGTGCTAGTCTGGCAGGGAGGCACACAGATACGCAGTATTTT | CSASLAGRHTDTQYF | TRBV20-1 | - | TRBJ2-3 | -
TGTGCCAGCAATCGGGACAGCTCTGGAAACACCATATATTTT | CASNRDSSGNTIYF | TRBV28 | - | TRBJ1-3 | TRBD1
TGTGCCAGCAGCTCACTACGAGACAGTCTGAGGACGGGCACTGAAGCTTTCTTT | CASSSLRDSLRTGTEAFF | TRBV7-9 | - | TRBJ1-1 | -
TGTGCCAGCAGCCCTACCGGGACAGTAGGAGAAAAACTGTTTTTT | CASSPTGTVGEKLFF | TRBV7-9 | few | TRBJ1-4 | TRBD1
TGTGCCAGCAGCTTAGAAGGCAGGCTCTACTACACCTTC | CASSLEGRLYYTF | TRBV11-2 | - | TRBJ1-2 | -
TGCGCCAGCAGCTTAAAACCAGGGGTAAATAATTCACCCCTCCACTTT | CASSLKPGVNNSPLHF | TRBV5-1 | - | TRBJ1-6 | -
TGTGCCAGCAGCACCCCAGGGGGCGGCTACACCTTC | CASSTPGGGYTF | TRBV7-9 | - | TRBJ1-2 | TRBD1
TGTGCCAGCAGTCGCCGGGACAGGGAATCCTACGAGCAGTACTTC | CASSRRDRESYEQYF | TRBV6-4 | - | TRBJ2-7 | TRBD1
TGTGCCAGCAGCTTATCCCCTGCGGGGGGGCCGGAGACCCAGTACTTC | CASSLSPAGGPETQYF | TRBV7-3 | - | TRBJ2-5 | TRBD2
TGTGCCAGCAGCTTAAGCCCCCCCGGTAGCGGGGGGACGACCCAGTACTTC | CASSLSPPGSGGTTQYF | TRBV7-3 | - | TRBJ2-5 | TRBD2
TGTGCCAGCACTAGACAGGGGATAGCGAATCAGCCCCAGCATTTT | CASTRQGIANQPQHF | TRBV6-6 | - | TRBJ1-5 | TRBD1
TGTGCTAGCAGCTTGGCTAGTGCAGCGGGGGGACCTTACGAGCAGTACTTC | CASSLASAAGGPYEQYF | TRBV7-7 | - | TRBJ2-7 | TRBD2
TGCGCCAGCAGCTCATACCAGCACGGCGGGACCGGGGAGCTGTTTTTT | CASSSYQHGGTGELFF | TRBV4-3 | - | TRBJ2-2 | -
TGCGCCAGCAGCTTGGAACAGGGGATTGATGGCTACACCTTC | CASSLEQGIDGYTF | TRBV5-1 | - | TRBJ1-2 | TRBD1
TGTGCCAGCAGTTACTCGAATCTCCCCCAGGCCAATGAGCAGTTCTTC | CASSYSNLPQANEQFF | TRBV6-5 | - | TRBJ2-1 | -
TGTGCCAGCAGCCGGCTCGGGACTAGCGGATACGAGCAGTACTTC | CASSRLGTSGYEQYF | TRBV7-9 | - | TRBJ2-7 | TRBD2
TGTGCCAGCAGTTTATCGACGGGGGCTGAAGCTTTCTTT | CASSLSTGAEAFF | TRBV27 | - | TRBJ1-1 | -
TGCGCCAGCAGCCCAGGGAAGGGGGTTTTCTACGAGCAGTACTTC | CASSPGKGVFYEQYF | TRBV4-1 | - | TRBJ2-7 | -
TGTGCCATCAAGCGGGAGGGGGGCTCCTACGAGCAGTACTTC | CAIKREGGSYEQYF | TRBV10-3 | once | TRBJ2-7 | TRBD2
TGTGCCAGCAGCTTAGCCCTAAAGAGGGGGGCCAACGTCCTGACTTTC | CASSLALKRGANVLTF | TRBV7-9 | - | TRBJ2-6 | -
TGCAGTGCTAGTGGCGGACTAGCCTATAATTCACCCCTCCACTTT | CSASGGLAYNSPLHF | TRBV20-1 | - | TRBJ1-6 | -
TGTGCCAGCAGCTTCATCGGGAATAGCAATCAGCCCCAGCATTTT | CASSFIGNSNQPQHF | TRBV5-6 | - | TRBJ1-5 | -
TGCGCCAGCAGCTTGACCGGGACAGGGGATGGCTACACCTTC | CASSLTGTGDGYTF | TRBV5-1 | - | TRBJ1-2 | TRBD1
TGCGCCAGCAGTGTGACAGGGCCTTTGTCCCCCTACAATGAGCAGTTCTTC | CASSVTGPLSPYNEQFF | TRBV10-2 | few | TRBJ2-1 | TRBD1
TGTGCCAGTAGTCGGACTAGTCTTCCCTACGAGCAGTACTTC | CASSRTSLPYEQYF | TRBV19 | - | TRBJ2-7 | TRBD2
TGTGCCATCAGTGTAGGAGAAGGGGCTGAAGCTTTCTTT | CAISVGEGAEAFF | TRBV10-3 | - | TRBJ1-1 | -
TGTGCCAGCAGCAAAAATGCACAGCCGAATAGCAATCAGCCCCAGCATTTT | CASSKNAQPNSNQPQHF | TRBV21-1 | - | TRBJ1-5 | -
TGTGCCACCAGTGCGGGATCTGGAAACACCATATATTTT | CATSAGSGNTIYF | TRBV24-1 | - | TRBJ1-3 | -
TGTGCCAGTAGCAGGGGGCTTACTAACTATGGCTACACCTTC | CASSRGLTNYGYTF | TRBV19 | - | TRBJ1-2 | TRBD1
TGTGCCAAACTAGCACCAGGGATTTCCTACAATGAGCAGTTCTTC | CAKLAPGISYNEQFF | TRBV25-1 | - | TRBJ2-1 | -
TGTGCCAGCAGCCAAACACAGGGGTACGAGCAGTACTTC | CASSQTQGYEQYF | TRBV4-2 | - | TRBJ2-7 | TRBD1
TGTGCCAGCAGCTCCCTGACAGAGAATGAAAAACTGTTTTTT | CASSSLTENEKLFF | TRBV13 | few | TRBJ1-4 | -
TGTGCCTGGAAGGGGACTAGCGGGGGGGAAACCTACAATGAGCAGTTCTTC | CAWKGTSGGETYNEQFF | TRBV30 | - | TRBJ2-1 | TRBD2
TGTGCCAGCAGCTCTCAGGGGTACAATGAGCAGTTCTTC | CASSSQGYNEQFF | TRBV7-7 | - | TRBJ2-1 | -
TGTGCCAGCTCACCAGCGGTTAGGGAGTATAACACTGAAGCTTTCTTT | CASSPAVREYNTEAFF | TRBV18 | - | TRBJ1-1 | -
TGTGCCAGCAGCCTAGTCCCCTTCACACGGGACTACGAGCAGTACTTC | CASSLVPFTRDYEQYF | TRBV7-2 | - | TRBJ2-7 | -
TGTGCCAGCAGCCCAGGACAGGGGTTGAACTACAATGAGCAGTTCTTC | CASSPGQGLNYNEQFF | TRBV9 | - | TRBJ2-1 | TRBD1
TGTGCCAGCAGCTTGGACAGCATGAACACTGAAGCTTTCTTT | CASSLDSMNTEAFF | TRBV5-4 | - | TRBJ1-1 | -
TGTGCCAGCAGCGGCGGGGGGGCGGAGACCCAGTACTTC | CASSGGGAETQYF | TRBV11-3 | once | TRBJ2-5 | TRBD2
TGTGCCAGCAGCTTATCGGGGGGCAACAATGAGCAGTTCTTC | CASSLSGGNNEQFF | TRBV7-3 | - | TRBJ2-1 | -
TGTGCCAGCAGTGAAGCGCTGGCAGGTCCCAACGGGCAGTACTTC | CASSEALAGPNGQYF | TRBV2 | once | TRBJ2-7 | -
TGTGCCAGCAGCAAAGCACGGAGGCGGATGAATGGCTACACCTTC | CASSKARRRMNGYTF | TRBV21-1 | - | TRBJ1-2 | -